The entry below describes one T cell receptor beta chain. Its specificity is not known. This record belongs to a study of cytomegalovirus exposure and HLA in healthy donors. Overall study results and limits: Previously analyzed data showed that most TCR beta V segments were productive at a frequency of about 90% or about 30%. Reportedly, cytomegalovirus status was diagnosed with high sensitivity and specificity. A later analysis reportedly identified an Asian-associated ancestry cluster as carrying fewer N-insertions than the approximately 670-donor mean. In a later analysis, 15,000 to 20,000 TCR beta sequences were associated with HLA alleles at 0.05 false discovery rate.

It was with 60 Vbeta and 13 Jbeta primers that the PCR ran. The method was immunoSEQ multiplex PCR; TCRdb's version includes in-frame clones alone and lacks a portion of them. The sample has around 170,000 clones; about 85% are singletons. The V and J ends lost 4 bases and 6 bases, in that order; junction bases with no gene match: 6. Germline V gives CDR1 KGHSH, CDR2 LQKENI. This CDR3 region has 15 residues. Sequenced input: PBMCs. The chain employs TRBV18 and TRBJ2-3; 11 bases are a match to TRBD1. The sequence was collected from a man between 50 and 59 years old in good health and CMV-seronegative. For the CDR3, the DNA is TGTGCCAGCTCACTTGGACAGGGGGCAAGGGATACGCAGTATTTT. It encodes CASSLGQGARDTQYF.